This passage covers 10 T cell receptor beta chains from one sample sequenced in a study of T cell repertoires in cytomegalovirus infection. TCRdb itself ran the reads through MiXCR, one entry per CDR3 protein. The sample lists around 490,000 distinct CDR3 sequences, approximately 25% seen once, with about 12% in the top ten. Material for sequencing was PBMCs. The receptors stem from a human donor in good health (CMV status not recorded). Some clones in this sample may be carry-over from other donors' samples.

This clonotype was seen repeatedly, ten times or more. The V call is TRBV12-3 or TRBV12-4, the J call TRBJ2-5; 13 bases are shared with TRBD2. V trimming: 8 bases; J trimming: 1 base; junction bases outside the gene matches: 7. This CDR3 is built from 16 residues. The CDR3 here is CASSDGLAGVQETQYF. Written as DNA, the CDR3 is TGTGCCAGCTCAGACGGACTAGCGGGAGTCCAAGAGACCCAGTACTTC.

The V gene is TRBV27, the J gene TRBJ2-7, with D possibly being TRBD1 (6 bases). V dropped 4 bases and J dropped 3 bases, with 16 bases sitting between them. Looked up from germline, CDR1 is MNHEY and CDR2 is SMNVEV (reference sequence). This CDR3 has 15 amino acids. The CDR3 region has the DNA TGTGCCAGCAGTTCCCCCATGGGGGCCAACTACGAGCAGTACTTC. Translation gives CASSSPMGANYEQYF.

This clonotype was counted only a few times. V usage is TRBV12-3 or TRBV12-4 and J usage is TRBJ2-3, with a possible D match to TRBD2 (5 bases). This CDR3 has 14 residues. Trimming removed 6 bases from V and 0 bases from J, with 10 bases in between. The CDR3 nucleotides are TGTGCCAGCAGGAGGGAGACTAGCACAGATACGCAGTATTTT. Translating gives CASRRETSTDTQYF.

The J gene is TRBJ2-1, the V gene TRBV12-3 or TRBV12-4, with TRBD1 matching over 7 bases. This CDR3 region has 14 residues. Trimming at V came to 5 bases and at J to 9 bases, leaving 10 bases not matched to a gene. The CDR3 is CASSVRGRISEQFF. DNA for the CDR3: TGTGCCAGCAGTGTTAGGGGGCGTATAAGTGAGCAGTTCTTC.

This chain links TRBV12-3 or TRBV12-4 with TRBJ2-5, with D tentatively TRBD1 (5 bases). CDR3 length: 15 amino acids. V was trimmed by 2 bases and J by 3 bases, leaving 13 bases between them. The CDR3 DNA sequence: TGTGCCAGCAGTTTATGGTGGACACTTAAAGAGACCCAGTACTTC. Encoded protein: CASSLWWTLKETQYF.

This clonotype was detected many times. V is TRBV7-8 and J is TRBJ1-1, with 7 bases matching TRBD1. J was trimmed by 0 bases and V by 1 base; bases with no gene match: 11. CDR3 length: 18 residues. The germline V gene has CDR1 SGHVS and CDR2 FQNEAQ. CDR3 in amino acids: CASSLVQGNGPMNTEAFF. DNA of the CDR3: TGTGCCAGCAGCTTAGTACAGGGGAATGGGCCCATGAACACTGAAGCTTTCTTT.

V and J are TRBV30 and TRBJ1-3; D is undetermined. Trimming left V 4 bases short and J 6 bases short, with 10 bases between. Germline V lookup: CDR1 GTSNPN, CDR2 SVGIG (reference sequence). The CDR3 spans 12 residues. This chain's CDR3 is CAWIEPPNTIYF. CDR3 DNA: TGTGCCTGGATTGAGCCCCCAAACACCATATATTTT.

This clonotype has ten or more counts. The genes are TRBV7-3 and TRBJ2-2; no firm D call. V was shortened by 2 bases and J by 7 bases, with 8 bases between the two germline ends. The CDR3 is 13 residues long. Per germline, CDR1 SGHTA and CDR2 FQGTGA. CDR3 region: CASSLVRSGELFF. DNA for the CDR3: TGTGCCAGCAGCTTAGTCCGTAGCGGGGAGCTGTTTTTT.

This clonotype was found a few times. The rearrangement uses TRBV12-3 or TRBV12-4 and TRBJ1-2; TRBD1 is a possible D gene (5 bases). Trimming took off 3 bases at V and 8 bases at J, with 16 bases between the two ends. The CDR3 is 14 amino acids. DNA of the CDR3: TGTGCCAGCAGTTTGAGCAGCCCCCAGGGAGGCTACACCTTC. As protein: CASSLSSPQGGYTF.

This clonotype was counted only a few times. The gene calls are TRBV6-2 or TRBV6-3 and TRBJ1-1; 9 nucleotides align to TRBD1. V dropped 8 bases and J dropped 0; count of bases not matched to a gene: 7. Germline V gene lookup returns CDR1 MNHEY and CDR2 SVGEGT. The CDR3 is 15 amino acids. As DNA, the CDR3 is TGTGCCAGCGGCCGGGGACAGGGTCTGAACACTGAAGCTTTCTTT. Translated, it gives CASGRGQGLNTEAFF.